The next 12 T cell receptor beta chains were all read from a single sample in a study of T cells after yellow fever vaccination. TCRdb called the 5' RACE reads again in MiXCR, with one record for every CDR3 protein. The sample lists under 300,000 distinct CDR3 sequences, about an eighth occurring once. Sequences were derived from CD4+ T cells sorted from PBMCs, sampled 45 days after the yellow fever booster vaccination. These receptors were obtained from a man aged 30 to 45 who received the YFV17D yellow fever vaccine.

This clonotype was detected only a few times. The V gene is TRBV5-1, the J gene TRBJ2-1; D unclear. Germline CDR1 and CDR2: SGHRS and YFSETQ. The V and J ends lost 0 bases and 10 bases respectively, with 17 bases between them. CDR3 length: 15 amino acids. This chain's CDR3 is CASSLGTGPSTEQFF. CDR3 nucleotide sequence: TGCGCCAGCAGCTTGGGAACGGGTCCGAGTACGGAGCAGTTCTTC.

This clonotype occurred a few times. The chain combines TRBV5-5 with TRBJ1-5, with a weak D call TRBD1 (6 bases). The CDR3 length is 16 residues. V shed 4 bases and J shed 4 bases, with 18 bases lying between them. The germline gives CDR1 SGHKS, CDR2 YYEKEE (reference sequence). Here the CDR3 DNA reads TGTGCCAGCAGCCTACAGGGCCCGGCGGGTAATCAGCCCCAGCATTTT. Translation: CASSLQGPAGNQPQHF.

This clonotype was picked up a small number of times. The CDR3 spells CASSQSRIGGPYNEQFF. DNA of the CDR3: TGCGCCAGCAGTCAATCGAGGATCGGGGGACCTTACAATGAGCAGTTCTTC. This rearrangement joins TRBV23-1 to TRBJ2-1, with D possibly TRBD2 on 6 matching bases. TRBV23-1 is treated as an ORF (open reading frame) with a function not yet certain. V was pared by 0 bases and J by 4 bases, with 16 bases between. This CDR3 has 17 amino acids.

This rearrangement joins TRBV20-1 to TRBJ1-5; no firm D call. This CDR3 spans 15 amino acids. The V gene's germline CDR1 is DFQATT and CDR2 SNEGSKA (reference sequence). The V end lost 6 bases, the J end lost 1 base, and 16 bases lay between the germline ends. The CDR3 bases are TGCAGTGCCAGTAGCAGTAGTGGCAGCAATCAGCCCCAGCATTTT. Amino acids: CSASSSSGSNQPQHF.

The genes are TRBV10-3 and TRBJ2-7, with D perhaps matching TRBD1 or TRBD2 (5 bases each). The CDR3 has 12 amino acids. V was shortened by 4 bases and J by 5 bases, with 9 bases between the two germline ends. Germline values: CDR1 ENHRY, CDR2 SYGVKD. The chain's CDR3 is CAISGGTDEQYF. The CDR3 nucleotides read TGTGCCATCAGTGGAGGGACCGACGAGCAGTACTTC.

This clonotype was seen only a few times. The gene calls are TRBV18 and TRBJ2-2; D gene ambiguous. The V gene lost 6 bases and the J gene lost 1 base, with 9 bases spanning the gap. Germline V CDR1 and CDR2: KGHSH, LQKENI. The CDR3 runs 14 residues. The CDR3: CASSVLGNTGELFF. The CDR3 DNA sequence: TGTGCCAGCTCTGTTCTGGGGAACACCGGGGAGCTGTTTTTT.

The table lists this clonotype with a few counts. This rearrangement joins TRBV7-2 to TRBJ2-1; the D is unclear. In germline, CDR1 is SGHTA, CDR2 FQGNSA. CDR3 length equals 13 residues. Trimming cost V 6 bases and J 8 bases, with 14 bases left between them. This chain's CDR3 is CASRRDNQYEQFF. CDR3 DNA sequence: TGTGCCAGCAGACGCGACAACCAATATGAGCAGTTCTTC.

This chain uses TRBV3-1 with TRBJ2-7; D perhaps matches TRBD2 (5 bases). The CDR3 is 16 residues long. The V gene lost 5 bases and the J gene lost 5 bases, with 22 bases spanning the gap. Germline V gives CDR1 LGHDT, CDR2 YNNKEL (reference sequence). The CDR3 region has the DNA TGTGCCAGCAGCACTAACTACCAGGCGGGCCGGGACGAGCAGTACTTC. It codes for CASSTNYQAGRDEQYF.

This clonotype showed up just a few times. The chain employs TRBV27 and TRBJ2-2, with 12 bases lining up with TRBD2. V shed 7 bases and J 7 bases; nucleotides not matched to a gene: 7. Germline CDR1 MNHEY, CDR2 SMNVEV (reference sequence). The CDR3 runs 15 residues. CDR3 protein: CASTRLAGARGELFF. CDR3 coding DNA: TGTGCCAGCACACGACTAGCGGGAGCCCGCGGGGAGCTGTTTTTT.

V and J are TRBV10-3 and TRBJ2-1, with 9 nucleotides matching TRBD1. Germline-derived CDR1 and CDR2 are ENHRY and SYGVKD. The CDR3 extends over 16 amino acids. V shed 3 bases and J 1 base; nucleotides not matched to a gene: 4. For the CDR3, the DNA is TGTGCCATCAGTGATACCGGGACAGGGTCCTACAATGAGCAGTTCTTC. Protein: CAISDTGTGSYNEQFF.

The V call is TRBV18, the J call TRBJ2-5; perhaps TRBD1 as D (6 bases). V lost 3 bases and J 3 bases, leaving 8 bases between the germline ends. The germline CDR1 and CDR2 sequences are KGHSH and LQKENI. The CDR3 extends over 13 amino acids. The CDR3 region has the DNA TGTGCCAGCTCACCTTGGACAGAAGAGACCCAGTACTTC. As protein: CASSPWTEETQYF.

The rearrangement links TRBV20-1 to TRBJ2-1; 8 bases match TRBD2. The germline V gene encodes CDR1 DFQATT and CDR2 SNEGSKA (reference sequence). There are 16 residues in the CDR3. V was pared by 3 bases and J by 5 bases, with 12 bases of the junction left unmatched. The CDR3 DNA reads TGCAGTGCTAGTCCTCCCCAGCGGGAGTGGAACAATGAGCAGTTCTTC. As protein: CSASPPQREWNNEQFF.